This TCR beta chain was captured by sequencing in a study of cytomegalovirus exposure and HLA in healthy donors. V shed 4 bases and J shed 7 bases, with 16 bases lying between them. Germline assignment: CDR1 KGHSH and CDR2 LQKENI. This CDR3 contains 14 residues. TCRdb keeps only in-frame clones here, not all; method: immunoSEQ multiplex PCR. Here the sample spans 90,000 or so clones, 85% being singletons. The chain combines TRBV18 with TRBJ1-2; TRBD1 might be the D (5 bases). The source material was PBMCs. The TCR originated in a man between 18 and 29 years old in good health and CMV-seropositive. The CDR3 protein is CASSRIREVVGYTF. In DNA form, the CDR3 reads TGTGCCAGCTCACGTATCAGGGAGGTAGTTGGCTACACCTTC.